One and the same sample provided the 30 T cell receptor beta chains below, sequenced in a study of T cell repertoires in cytomegalovirus infection. TCRdb independently ran MiXCR on the reads; one entry per CDR3 protein. The table lists about 400,000 distinct CDR3 sequences, about 35% of them singletons. For these receptors, no antigen is known. Material: cultured PBMCs, obtained from culture after CMV antigen stimulation. All receptors derive from a human donor in good health (CMV status not recorded). Some clones in this sample may be carry-over from other donors' samples.

The V gene is TRBV12-3 or TRBV12-4, the J gene TRBJ2-1; 7 nucleotides agree with TRBD2. The CDR3 is 13 amino acids. The J segment lost 10 bases and the V segment lost 1 base, leaving 4 bases of the junction unmatched. The DNA for the CDR3 is TGTGCCAGCAGTTTAGGCGGGAGAGAGGAGCAGTTCTTC. This codes for CASSLGGREEQFF.

The chain employs TRBV6-8 and TRBJ2-6; D is unresolved. CDR1 and CDR2 from the germline V gene are MNHGY and SAAAGT. The V end lost 1 base, the J end lost 4 bases, and 8 bases lay between the germline ends. This CDR3 is built from 15 residues. CDR3 in amino acids: CASSYYHPGANVLTF. The CDR3, as DNA: TGTGCCAGCAGTTACTACCACCCCGGGGCCAACGTCCTGACTTTC.

The V gene is TRBV12-3 or TRBV12-4, the J gene TRBJ2-1; 11 nucleotides align to TRBD2. The length of the CDR3 is 18 residues. After removal of 2 bases from V and 3 bases from J, the junction contained 9 bases not matched to a gene. CDR3 DNA: TGTGCCAGCAGTTTAAGTCGGTTAGCGGGAGGGTTCTACAATGAGCAGTTCTTC. Encoded protein: CASSLSRLAGGFYNEQFF.

The table lists this clonotype with a few counts. J is TRBJ1-4 and V is TRBV18, with D perhaps TRBD1 (5 bases). The CDR3 sequence is 16 residues long. The ends were cut back, 2 bases at V and 7 bases at J, with 17 bases in the middle. Germline values: CDR1 KGHSH, CDR2 LQKENI. CDR3 residues: CASSPRGTGHFEKLFF. The CDR3 bases are TGTGCCAGCTCACCAAGAGGCACAGGACATTTTGAAAAACTGTTTTTT.

In this sample, this clonotype turned up a few times. The chain has TRBV4-1 and TRBJ1-5; the D is unclear. Trimming left V 0 bases short and J 2 bases short, with 8 bases between. The CDR3 sequence is 15 residues long. From germline, CDR1 is MGHRA and CDR2 YSYEKL. The CDR3 DNA reads as TGCGCCAGCAGCCAAGAGTACGGGGGCAATCAGCCCCAGCATTTT. Its protein is CASSQEYGGNQPQHF.

V is TRBV7-9 and J is TRBJ2-7; 7 bases fit TRBD2. V lost 3 bases to trimming and J lost 6 bases; unmatched junction nucleotides: 8. Germline assignment: CDR1 SEHNR and CDR2 FQNEAQ (reference sequence). The CDR3 spans 14 residues. Here the CDR3 reads CASSFSGEGREQYV. The CDR3 nucleotides read TGTGCCAGCAGCTTCTCGGGGGAGGGCCGCGAGCAGTACGTC.

This chain joins TRBV19 and TRBJ1-1; D gene unclear. Germline assignment: CDR1 LNHDA and CDR2 SQIVND (reference sequence). The V end was cut by 7 bases, the J end by 1 base, with 10 bases between. The length of the CDR3 is 13 residues. As DNA, the CDR3 is TGTGCCAGTATAGCCCGGAGGAACACTGAAGCTTTCTTT. Its translation: CASIARRNTEAFF.

This chain joins TRBV24-1 and TRBJ2-2, with 11 positions matching TRBD2. Trimming removed 1 base from V and 7 bases from J; junction bases left unmatched: 4. The germline V gene has CDR1 KGHDR and CDR2 SFDVKD. CDR3 size: 16 residues. Written as DNA, the CDR3 is TGTGCCACCAGTGATTTTACTAGCGGGAGTTTCGGGGAGCTGTTTTTT. This encodes CATSDFTSGSFGELFF.

This chain connects TRBV20-1 to TRBJ2-1, with D hard to call. CDR3 size: 12 residues. Germline V gives CDR1 DFQATT, CDR2 SNEGSKA (reference sequence). V dropped 3 bases and J dropped 2 bases, with 5 bases sitting between them. CDR3 nucleotide sequence: TGCAGTGCTAGGCGTACCTACAATGAGCAGTTCTTC. It encodes CSARRTYNEQFF.

The chain recombines TRBV20-1 with TRBJ2-5; 8 bases are shared with TRBD1. CDR3 length: 12 amino acids. The germline V gene has CDR1 DFQATT and CDR2 SNEGSKA (reference sequence). V was pared by 6 bases and J by 3 bases, with 3 bases of the junction left unmatched. The CDR3: CSASTGEETQYF. CDR3 DNA sequence: TGCAGTGCATCGACAGGGGAAGAGACCCAGTACTTC.

The chain uses TRBV20-1 and TRBJ2-1; D is perhaps TRBD2 (5 bases). Germline assignment: CDR1 DFQATT and CDR2 SNEGSKA (reference sequence). This CDR3 spans 14 amino acids. Between the trimmed V and J ends, which lost 5 bases and 3 bases, there was a span of 14 bases. The CDR3 nucleotides read TGCAGTGCTTCCTCCCAGCGGATCTACAATGAGCAGTTCTTC. Amino acid sequence: CSASSQRIYNEQFF.

The chain is built from TRBV19 and TRBJ1-1; D gene unclear. There are 15 residues in the CDR3. V shed 5 bases and J shed 0 bases, with 13 bases lying between them. Germline-derived CDR1 and CDR2 are LNHDA and SQIVND (reference sequence). CDR3 sequence: CASSQRAALNTEAFF. In DNA form, the CDR3 reads TGTGCCAGTAGTCAGCGGGCGGCCCTGAACACTGAAGCTTTCTTT.

In this sample, this clonotype turned up many times. This rearrangement joins TRBV7-8 to TRBJ1-6; D may be TRBD1 (5 bases). V was shortened by 6 bases and J by 10 bases, with 19 bases between the two germline ends. Germline-derived CDR1 and CDR2 are SGHVS and FQNEAQ. The CDR3 extends over 15 amino acids. The CDR3 region has the DNA TGTGCCAGCAGAAACCTCCAGGGAGCAGGGTCACCCCTCCACTTT. As protein: CASRNLQGAGSPLHF.

At least ten counts were recorded for this clonotype. The chain couples TRBV7-8 to TRBJ2-1; 16 bases line up with TRBD2. The CDR3 contains 15 residues. Trimming at V came to 6 bases and at J to 8 bases, leaving 4 bases not matched to a gene. The V gene's germline CDR1 is SGHVS and CDR2 FQNEAQ. CDR3 sequence reads: CASSSGTSGRDEQFF. DNA of the CDR3: TGTGCCAGCAGTTCCGGGACTAGCGGGAGGGATGAGCAGTTCTTC.

This clonotype was detected a few times. The chain couples TRBV7-2 to TRBJ2-6; tentatively, D is TRBD1 (5 bases). The CDR3 runs to 18 residues. Deletions cut 2 bases from V and 1 base from J, with 15 bases between. CDR1 and CDR2 from the germline V gene are SGHTA and FQGNSA. As DNA, the CDR3 is TGTGCCAGCAGCTTACACAGGCCCTCACTATCTGGGGCCAACGTCCTGACTTTC. Its translation: CASSLHRPSLSGANVLTF.

This clonotype was detected ten times or more. The CDR3 here is CASSYQNTEAFF. The CDR3 DNA follows: TGTGCCAGCAGTTACCAGAACACTGAAGCTTTCTTT. The rearrangement uses TRBV6-6 and TRBJ1-1; D is unresolved. CDR1 is MNHNY and CDR2 is SVGAGI in the germline V gene (reference sequence). This CDR3 contains 12 residues. The V gene lost 2 bases and the J gene lost 1 base, with 2 bases spanning the gap.

This clonotype was observed a handful of times. The chain couples TRBV4-2 to TRBJ2-3; D might be TRBD1 (6 bases). CDR3 length: 13 amino acids. In germline, CDR1 is LGHNA, CDR2 YNFKEQ. V dropped 6 bases and J dropped 0 bases, with 7 bases sitting between them. DNA of the CDR3: TGTGCCAGCAGAGGACAGAGCACAGATACGCAGTATTTT. This translates into CASRGQSTDTQYF.

The table lists this clonotype with a count of one. The V call is TRBV6-2 or TRBV6-3, the J call TRBJ2-7, with 8 positions matching TRBD2. Germline V lookup: CDR1 MNHEY, CDR2 SVGEGT. The CDR3 has 16 amino acids. V was clipped by 2 bases and J by 3 bases; unmatched bases: 9. CDR3 amino acids: CASSYRRLAGDYEQYV. CDR3 nucleotide sequence: TGTGCCAGCAGTTACCGGCGGCTAGCGGGCGACTACGAGCAGTACGTC.

This clonotype was picked up many times. The V and J genes are TRBV7-2 and TRBJ2-7; 8 bases match TRBD2. This CDR3 comprises 15 residues. The V segment lost 5 bases and the J segment 6 bases; nucleotides outside the gene matches: 12. The germline CDR1 and CDR2 sequences are SGHTA and FQGNSA. The CDR3 nucleotides read TGTGCCAGCAGCGGTCGAGCGGGAGTCTCCCGCGAGCAGTACTTC. This sequence encodes CASSGRAGVSREQYF.

The chain recombines TRBV10-3 with TRBJ1-1; 7 bases align to TRBD1. CDR3 size: 12 residues. The germline V gene has CDR1 ENHRY and CDR2 SYGVKD. The V gene end was trimmed by 10 bases and the J gene end by 5 bases; junction bases not matched to a gene: 7. The CDR3 here is CATTGEGTEAFF. CDR3 in DNA: TGTGCCACCACAGGGGAGGGGACTGAAGCTTTCTTT.

The chain has TRBV11-2 and TRBJ1-4; D is uncertain. Germline CDR1 SGHAT, CDR2 FQNNGV. Trimming cost V 5 bases and J 7 bases, with 8 bases left between them. The CDR3 runs 12 residues. CDR3 sequence (DNA): TGTGCCAGCAGCCCCACGTCTGAAAAACTGTTTTTT. Protein: CASSPTSEKLFF.

This clonotype was observed a handful of times. DNA of the CDR3: TGTGCCAGCAGCTATGGGGACAGGGGATTTTTCGAGAACTATGGCTACACCTTC. This encodes CASSYGDRGFFENYGYTF. This chain links TRBV5-4 with TRBJ1-2; TRBD1 agrees at 10 bases. The germline V gene has CDR1 SGHNT and CDR2 YYREEE (reference sequence). CDR3 length equals 18 residues. The V gene end was trimmed by 3 bases and the J gene end by 2 bases; junction bases not matched to a gene: 13.

This clonotype was counted a few times. The chain couples TRBV11-2 to TRBJ1-1; D remains unclear. The CDR3 spans 12 residues. Germline CDR1 reads SGHAT; CDR2 reads FQNNGV. V was clipped by 5 bases and J by 10 bases, with 14 bases between them. The CDR3 reads CASSRVGITAFF. The DNA for the CDR3 is TGTGCCAGCAGCCGGGTCGGGATCACAGCTTTCTTT.

The V gene is TRBV19, the J gene TRBJ1-5; D is unclear. Germline V gene data show CDR1 as LNHDA and CDR2 as SQIVND (reference sequence). V gave up 4 bases and J gave up 7 bases, with 5 bases separating them. CDR3 length: 11 amino acids. CDR3 sequence: CASSNGQPQHF. CDR3 bases: TGTGCCAGTAGTAATGGCCAGCCCCAGCATTTT.

The V call is TRBV7-2, the J call TRBJ2-7; 7 bases align to TRBD1. Looked up from germline, CDR1 is SGHTA and CDR2 is FQGNSA. J was trimmed by 5 bases and V by 3 bases; bases with no gene match: 10. This CDR3 has 15 amino acids. The CDR3 sequence is CASSFSGTVANEQYF. CDR3 coding DNA: TGTGCCAGCAGCTTTTCCGGGACAGTGGCTAACGAGCAGTACTTC.

This clonotype was recorded a few times. V is TRBV19 and J is TRBJ1-2; 10 positions match TRBD1. Germline CDR1 and CDR2: LNHDA and SQIVND (reference sequence). CDR3 length equals 16 residues. Trimming cost V 7 bases and J 8 bases; bases outside gene matches: 16. As DNA, the CDR3 is TGTGCCAGTACCTCGGGACAGGGGCCGTCCCGGAGGGGCTACACCTTC. This codes for CASTSGQGPSRRGYTF.

The J gene is TRBJ2-7, the V gene TRBV7-8; no reliable D call. CDR1 and CDR2 (germline): SGHVS, FQNEAQ. The CDR3 loop spans 13 amino acids. Trimming left V 5 bases short and J 0 bases short, with 8 bases between. The CDR3 sequence: CASSQTVSYEQYV. CDR3 in DNA: TGTGCCAGCAGCCAGACGGTCTCCTACGAGCAGTACGTC.

V is TRBV15 and J is TRBJ1-1; D may be TRBD1 (6 bases). CDR3 length: 14 amino acids. Germline-derived CDR1 and CDR2 are LNHNV and YYDKDF (reference sequence). V was trimmed by 1 base and J by 5 bases, leaving 11 bases between them. Written as DNA, the CDR3 is TGTGCCACCAGCAGAGCAAGGGGGAATACTGAAGCTTTCTTT. It encodes CATSRARGNTEAFF. Full variable domain (rest looked up from reference TRBV15 and TRBJ1-1): DAMVIQNPRYQVTQFGKPVTLSCSQTLNHNVMYWYQQKSSQAPKLLFHYYDKDFNNEADTPDNFQSRRPNTSFCFLDIRSPGLGDTAMYLCATSRARGNTEAFFGQGTRLTVV.

V and J are TRBV4-1 and TRBJ2-3; D remains ambiguous. Trimming shortened V by 0 bases and J by 2 bases, and 12 bases separated the two germline ends. Germline CDR1 is MGHRA and CDR2 is YSYEKL. The CDR3 length is 16 residues. The CDR3 here is CASSQDSATNTDTQYF. In DNA, the CDR3 is TGCGCCAGCAGCCAAGATTCAGCGACCAACACAGATACGCAGTATTTT.

The rearrangement joins TRBV28 to TRBJ1-5; a possible D gene is TRBD1 (5 bases). In germline, CDR1 is MDHEN, CDR2 SYDVKM. The ends were cut back, 8 bases at V and 6 bases at J, with 14 bases in the middle. The CDR3 has 13 amino acids. The CDR3 loop reads CASDRGGGQPQHF. In DNA, the CDR3 is TGTGCCAGCGATCGGGGGGGAGGTCAGCCCCAGCATTTT.